This T cell receptor (beta chain) was documented in a study of shared clonotypes between healthy human individuals. Details on this clone: Antigen: not known.

Germline lookup yields CDR1 LNHDA and CDR2 SQIVND (reference sequence). The CDR3 is 14 amino acids. The V end was cut by 0 bases, the J end by 9 bases, with 12 bases between. Sequencing used immunoSEQ multiplex PCR; TCRdb keeps in-frame clones, though not all of them. Here the sample spans about 2.1 million clones, 93% being singletons. Study observations and caveats: Memory subsets had estimated richness that was generally smaller than that of naive subsets.

Naive CD8 cells, CD45RO-negative and positively selected for CCR7, excluded terminally differentiated effector memory CD45RA+ cells. Donation came from healthy HIV-negative adults that had no recent acute infections or vaccinations. Sequenced: naive CD8+ T cells from PBMCs. The genes are TRBV19 and TRBJ1-5; D uncertain. The receptor comes from a man aged 18 to 30 in good health. Some clones in this sample may be carry-over from other donors' samples. The CDR3 sequence is CASSIDGEDRPQHF. CDR3 bases: TGTGCCAGTAGTATAGATGGGGAGGATCGGCCCCAGCATTTT.